This T cell receptor (beta chain) originates from a study of cytomegalovirus exposure and HLA in healthy donors. Study-level background: An analysis done earlier identified more than 90 million unique TCR beta sequences from 150 million to 200 million T cells. The early release's HLA-typed donors yielded roughly 85 million unique TCRs. Overall study results and limits: Cytomegalovirus-associated TCR beta chains were listed, numbering 164. According to an earlier analysis, most TCR beta V segments yielded productive rearrangements about 87% or about 30% of the time.

Trimming took 0 bases from V and 10 from J; bases not matched to a gene: 10. The germline V gene encodes CDR1 SGDLS and CDR2 YYNGEE. The CDR3 has 15 residues. To note about this clone: Its antigen is as yet unknown.

PCR used 60 Vbeta primers and 13 Jbeta primers. The protocol was immunoSEQ multiplex PCR, while the TCRdb copy is restricted to in-frame clones and leaves out a portion. The table shows 100,000 to 150,000 clones, with 75% to 90% occurring only once. V and J are TRBV9 and TRBJ2-1; 7 bases match TRBD2. The origin of this receptor is a woman aged 35 to 49 in good health and CMV-seropositive. Sequencing input: PBMCs. The CDR3 is CASSVVLGLGVEQFF. The CDR3, as DNA: TGTGCCAGCAGCGTAGTGCTTGGACTAGGAGTAGAGCAGTTCTTC.